Here is one T cell receptor beta chain with its context. This specimen comes from a study of technical replicates of blood from a handful of donors. Using immunoSEQ multiplex PCR, the repertoire was profiled, and TCRdb retains in-frame clones only, with some absent. The sample comprises more than 75,000 clones, roughly 93% of which are singletons, and 0.24% rests with the top ten. Sequenced sample: T cells isolated from PBMCs. The clonotype originates from a human donor in good health.

In nucleotides, the CDR3 is TGTGCCAGCAGCGTAGGCTGGACAGGGGTGACGATTAGCACAGATACGCAGTATTTT. Its protein is CASSVGWTGVTISTDTQYF. V and J are TRBV28 and TRBJ2-3; 9 nucleotides agree with TRBD1. The CDR3 runs 19 residues. The V and J ends lost 6 bases and 0 bases, in that order; junction bases with no gene match: 16. Germline assignment: CDR1 MDHEN and CDR2 SYDVKM.